The 31 T cell receptor beta chains reported below all come from one sample, sequenced in a study of cytomegalovirus exposure and HLA in healthy donors. 60 Vbeta and 13 Jbeta primers were used in PCR. TCRdb keeps only in-frame clones here, not all; method: immunoSEQ multiplex PCR. In the table there are 140,000 or so clones, around 72% of which are singletons. Sequencing was done on a sample of PBMCs. These receptors were obtained from a man aged 35-49 years in good health and CMV-seronegative.

The chain carries TRBV6-9 and TRBJ2-1; the match to TRBD2 covers 13 bases. The CDR3 has 14 amino acids. Unmatched junction bases numbered 3, after V lost 9 bases and J lost 4 bases. Germline CDR1 is MNHGY and CDR2 is SVAAGI. CDR3 sequence reads: CASGLAGVYNEQFF. DNA for the CDR3: TGTGCCAGTGGACTAGCGGGGGTTTACAATGAGCAGTTCTTC.

The rearrangement links TRBV19 to TRBJ2-7; D may be TRBD1 (6 bases). The CDR3 covers 16 residues. Germline lookup yields CDR1 LNHDA and CDR2 SQIVND (reference sequence). Between the trimmed V and J ends, which lost 5 bases and 4 bases, there was a span of 21 bases. The CDR3 spells CASSLHSNRERYEQYF. The CDR3 DNA sequence: TGTGCCAGTAGTCTCCACTCCAACAGGGAACGGTACGAGCAGTACTTC. The whole variable domain, filled in from reference TRBV19 and TRBJ2-7, reads DGGITQSPKYLFRKEGQNVTLSCEQNLNHDAMYWYRQDPGQGLRLIYYSQIVNDFQKGDIAEGYSVSREKKESFPLTVTSAQKNPTAFYLCASSLHSNRERYEQYFGPGTRLTVT.

The V and J genes are TRBV28 and TRBJ1-5; 8 bases are a match to TRBD1. The germline CDR1 and CDR2 sequences are MDHEN and SYDVKM. There are 15 residues in the CDR3. V shed 7 bases and J 1 base; nucleotides not matched to a gene: 6. The CDR3 bases are TGTGCCAGCACCGTGACAGGGGAAAGCAATCAGCCCCAGCATTTT. It codes for CASTVTGESNQPQHF.

The genes are TRBV28 and TRBJ2-7; 7 positions agree with TRBD1. With V trimmed by 4 bases and J by 2 bases, 5 bases remained unmatched. Germline-derived CDR1 and CDR2 are MDHEN and SYDVKM. This CDR3 has 14 residues. The CDR3 region is CASSSDRAAYEQYF. The CDR3 region has the DNA TGTGCCAGCAGTTCCGACAGGGCCGCCTACGAGCAGTACTTC.

J is TRBJ1-1 and V is TRBV2, with a weak D call TRBD1 (6 bases). Trimming removed 7 bases from V and 5 bases from J, with 14 bases in between. Germline V gene data show CDR1 as SNHLY and CDR2 as FYNNEI. This CDR3 has 13 amino acids. CDR3 sequence (DNA): TGTGCCAGCACCAAGGACAGAGTAACTGAAGCTTTCTTT. Protein: CASTKDRVTEAFF.

A few counts support this clone. The V call is TRBV9, the J call TRBJ2-7; TRBD2 aligns across 8 bases. The CDR3 extends over 15 amino acids. The junction had 7 bases not matched to a gene; V was cut back by 3 bases and J by 2 bases. The germline V gene encodes CDR1 SGDLS and CDR2 YYNGEE. CDR3 in amino acids: CASSAGTSPTYEQYF. CDR3 sequence (DNA): TGTGCCAGCAGCGCCGGGACTAGTCCTACCTACGAGCAGTACTTC.

The chain links TRBV5-1 to TRBJ2-5, with 9 bases matching TRBD1. V lost 0 bases to trimming and J lost 5 bases; unmatched junction nucleotides: 8. The CDR3 spans 16 residues. The germline gives CDR1 SGHRS, CDR2 YFSETQ. CDR3 DNA: TGCGCCAGCAGCTTGGATGGACAGGGGTTAGGGGAGACCCAGTACTTC. It encodes CASSLDGQGLGETQYF.

This sequence joins TRBV30 and TRBJ2-1; D possibly corresponds to TRBD2 (6 bases). The CDR3 is 16 amino acids. CDR1 and CDR2 from the germline V gene are GTSNPN and SVGIG (reference sequence). V shed 1 base and J shed 7 bases, with 20 bases lying between them. In nucleotides, the CDR3 is TGTGCCTGGAGTGGAACCGGGACTCCCTATAGTAATGAGCAGTTCTTC. Amino acids: CAWSGTGTPYSNEQFF.

The chain employs TRBV5-1 and TRBJ2-3; maybe TRBD2 (7 bases). Trimming pared 2 bases from V and 0 bases from J, leaving 10 bases between. The CDR3 sequence is 15 residues long. The germline gives CDR1 SGHRS, CDR2 YFSETQ. CDR3 sequence: CASSFAGASTDTQYF. Written as DNA, the CDR3 is TGCGCCAGCAGCTTTGCGGGGGCTAGCACAGATACGCAGTATTTT.

This clone was seen only once. The chain employs TRBV15 and TRBJ1-4; possibly TRBD1 for D (5 bases). The CDR3 spans 15 residues. The V and J ends lost 0 bases and 3 bases respectively, with 8 bases between them. Germline loops: CDR1 LNHNV, CDR2 YYDKDF (reference sequence). This chain's CDR3 is CATSREGGSNEKLFF. CDR3 sequence (DNA): TGTGCCACCAGCAGAGAGGGGGGGTCTAATGAAAAACTGTTTTTT.

Notes on this clone: Other nucleotide sequences in the sample specify the same CDR3. V is TRBV6-5 and J is TRBJ1-2, with TRBD1 matching over 8 bases. Germline lookup yields CDR1 MNHEY and CDR2 SVGAGI. Trimming removed 5 bases from V and 8 bases from J; junction bases left unmatched: 7. CDR3 length: 13 amino acids. The CDR3 nucleotides are TGTGCCAGCAGTCCGGACAGGGTGTACGGCTACACCTTC. As protein: CASSPDRVYGYTF.

This rearrangement joins TRBV4-2 to TRBJ1-1, with D maybe TRBD1 (5 bases). Trimming removed 0 bases at V and 4 bases at J, with 15 bases between. Germline V gene lookup returns CDR1 LGHNA and CDR2 YNFKEQ. The CDR3 is made up of 16 amino acids. DNA for the CDR3: TGTGCCAGCAGCCAAGATAATGCGGATGGGGCCACTGAAGCTTTCTTT. Translating it yields CASSQDNADGATEAFF.

The chain joins TRBV7-6 to TRBJ2-5; 8 positions agree with TRBD1. V shed 5 bases, J shed 5 bases, and the junction held 7 bases outside the gene matches. CDR3 length: 14 amino acids. Germline values: CDR1 SGHVS, CDR2 FNYEAQ. The chain's CDR3 is CASSRQGTMETQYF. CDR3 sequence (DNA): TGTGCCAGCAGCCGACAGGGGACCATGGAGACCCAGTACTTC.

The V and J genes are TRBV14 and TRBJ2-7; 8 nucleotides agree with TRBD1. This CDR3 region has 14 residues. Germline V gene data show CDR1 as SGHDN and CDR2 as FVKESK. Trimming at V came to 8 bases and at J to 1 base, leaving 7 bases not matched to a gene. This CDR3 reads CASSRTGKSYEQYF. In nucleotides, the CDR3 is TGTGCCAGCTCTCGGACAGGGAAGTCCTACGAGCAGTACTTC. Using reference TRBV14 and TRBJ2-7 for the parts outside the CDR3, the full variable domain is EAGVTQFPSHSVIEKGQTVTLRCDPISGHDNLYWYRRVMGKEIKFLLHFVKESKQDESGMPNNRFLAERTGGTYSTLKVQPAELEDSGVYFCASSRTGKSYEQYFGPGTRLTVT.

The V call is TRBV7-9, the J call TRBJ1-1; D is ambiguous. The CDR3 is 13 amino acids. V was clipped by 1 base and J by 7 bases, with 10 bases between them. The germline V gene encodes CDR1 SEHNR and CDR2 FQNEAQ (reference sequence). The chain's CDR3 is CASSLGREREAFF. The CDR3 nucleotides read TGTGCCAGCAGCTTAGGTAGGGAGCGTGAAGCTTTCTTT.

The V gene is TRBV7-2, the J gene TRBJ2-3, with a weak D call TRBD1 (6 bases). Per germline, CDR1 SGHTA and CDR2 FQGNSA. The CDR3 loop spans 18 amino acids. Trimming shortened V by 0 bases and J by 4 bases, and 20 bases separated the two germline ends. The CDR3 is CASSLALRTGGRADTQYF. The CDR3 DNA reads TGTGCCAGCAGCTTAGCGCTGCGGACTGGGGGCCGGGCAGATACGCAGTATTTT.

This clone turned up a few times. CDR3 nucleotide sequence: TGTGCCAGCACAAAACAGGGCAATGAGCAGTTCTTC. It yields the protein CASTKQGNEQFF. The chain carries TRBV5-4 and TRBJ2-1; tentative D call: TRBD1 (6 bases). CDR1 and CDR2 (germline): SGHNT, YYREEE (reference sequence). This CDR3 region has 12 residues. Trimming shortened V by 6 bases and J by 6 bases, and 10 bases separated the two germline ends.

This chain joins TRBV18 and TRBJ2-7, with D maybe TRBD1 (6 bases). Per the germline V gene, CDR1 is KGHSH and CDR2 is LQKENI. The CDR3 sequence is 15 residues long. V was cut by 6 bases and J by 2 bases, with 17 bases left in between. DNA for the CDR3: TGTGCCAGCTCCGAGGGGGTAGGGGCTCCCTACGAGCAGTACTTC. Its protein is CASSEGVGAPYEQYF. The whole variable domain, remainder taken from reference TRBV18 and TRBJ2-7, is NAGVMQNPRHLVRRRGQEARLRCSPMKGHSHVYWYRQLPEEGLKFMVYLQKENIIDESGMPKERFSAEFPKEGPSILRIQQVVRGDSAAYFCASSEGVGAPYEQYFGPGTRLTVT.

This chain uses TRBV6-1 with TRBJ2-1, with TRBD2 identical over 7 bases. Trimming cost V 3 bases and J 4 bases; bases outside gene matches: 6. This CDR3 spans 15 amino acids. Germline V gives CDR1 MNHNS, CDR2 SASEGT. The CDR3 nucleotides read TGTGCCAGCAGTGACCTAGCGGATAAGTACAATGAGCAGTTCTTC. Translated: CASSDLADKYNEQFF.

J is TRBJ1-2 and V is TRBV15; TRBD1 aligns across 10 bases. CDR1 LNHNV and CDR2 YYDKDF come from the germline V gene (reference sequence). The CDR3 has 16 residues. V gave up 3 bases and J gave up 4 bases; unmatched junction bases: 8. The CDR3 region is CATSSHGTGVGYGYTF. The CDR3 bases are TGTGCCACCAGCAGCCACGGGACAGGGGTCGGCTATGGCTACACCTTC.

This chain connects TRBV11-2 to TRBJ2-7; 8 nucleotides match TRBD2. Germline CDR1 and CDR2: SGHAT and FQNNGV. V shed 5 bases and J 0 bases; nucleotides not matched to a gene: 15. This CDR3 has 18 amino acids. Here the CDR3 reads CASSPKYSGGTSSYEQYF. CDR3 DNA: TGTGCCAGCAGCCCGAAATACTCCGGGGGGACTAGCTCCTACGAGCAGTACTTC.

This clone was counted a single time. CDR3 protein: CASSSRRSSPPYF. The CDR3, as DNA: TGTGCCAGCAGTTCCAGACGGAGCTCCCCCCCATATTTT. The chain is built from TRBV27 and TRBJ1-3; D ambiguous. Trimming shortened V by 4 bases and J by 15 bases, and 19 bases separated the two germline ends. There are 13 residues in the CDR3. CDR1 MNHEY and CDR2 SMNVEV come from the germline V gene (reference sequence).

This chain links TRBV9 with TRBJ2-3, with 8 bases aligning to TRBD2. Germline V gene data show CDR1 as SGDLS and CDR2 as YYNGEE. This CDR3 is 17 amino acids long. V dropped 3 bases and J dropped 4; count of bases not matched to a gene: 13. CDR3 nucleotide sequence: TGTGCCAGCAGCGAGGCCCCGGGACTAGTCTTGTCAGATACGCAGTATTTT. This codes for CASSEAPGLVLSDTQYF.

To note about this clone: One end of the junction varies from germline; a read error may be responsible. The chain uses TRBV4-3 and TRBJ2-7; D is possibly TRBD2 (6 bases). The length of the CDR3 is 17 residues. Per germline, CDR1 LGHNA and CDR2 YSLEER. The DNA for the CDR3 is TGCGCCAGCAGTCAAGATATCGGGGGAAGAGTTGGCTACGAGCAGTACTTC. Its translation: CASSQDIGGRVGYEQYF.

This clone came up a few times. V and J are TRBV5-1 and TRBJ2-3; 7 bases align to TRBD1. The CDR3 loop spans 16 amino acids. Germline V lookup: CDR1 SGHRS, CDR2 YFSETQ. V lost 2 bases to trimming and J lost 1 base; unmatched junction nucleotides: 7. The CDR3 DNA sequence: TGCGCCAGCAGCTTTAACAGGGGAGATGGCACAGATACGCAGTATTTT. It yields the protein CASSFNRGDGTDTQYF.

This clone occurred a few times. V usage is TRBV4-1 and J usage is TRBJ2-1; 10 bases map to TRBD2. The CDR3 is 16 residues long. The V and J ends lost 2 bases and 4 bases, in that order; junction bases with no gene match: 5. Germline assignment: CDR1 MGHRA and CDR2 YSYEKL. CDR3 nucleotide sequence: TGCGCCAGCAGCCAACCCGGGACTAGCGATTACAATGAGCAGTTCTTC. The encoded protein is CASSQPGTSDYNEQFF.

This clone was recorded a few times. The chain has TRBV7-8 and TRBJ1-3; 9 bases agree with TRBD1. The CDR3 extends over 16 amino acids. Germline V gene data show CDR1 as SGHVS and CDR2 as FQNEAQ. V lost 5 bases and J lost 0; bases outside the gene matches: 5. CDR3 sequence: CASSVTGGGSGNTIYF. In DNA, the CDR3 is TGTGCCAGCAGCGTAACAGGGGGCGGCTCTGGAAACACCATATATTTT. Full variable domain (remainder filled in from reference TRBV7-8 and TRBJ1-3): GAGVSQSPRYKVAKRGQDVALRCDPISGHVSLFWYQQALGQGPEFLTYFQNEAQLDKSGLPSDRFFAERPEGSVSTLKIQRTQQEDSAVYLCASSVTGGGSGNTIYFGEGSWLTVV.

The CDR3 loop is CASTQLSLDSTYEQYF. The DNA of the CDR3 is TGCGCCAGCACGCAGCTTAGCTTGGACAGTACCTACGAGCAGTACTTC. The chain recombines TRBV5-1 with TRBJ2-7; TRBD1 might be the D (6 bases). V was cut by 6 bases and J by 2 bases, with 21 bases left in between. The germline gives CDR1 SGHRS, CDR2 YFSETQ. The CDR3 covers 16 residues.

CDR3: CASSVGSLQFF. CDR3 in DNA: TGCGCCAGCAGCGTCGGGAGCCTGCAGTTCTTC. The chain employs TRBV5-1 and TRBJ2-1; D might be TRBD2 (6 bases). With 4 bases removed from V and 12 bases from J, the gap between germline ends came to 11 bases. Germline CDR1 reads SGHRS; CDR2 reads YFSETQ. The CDR3 is 11 residues long.

The chain uses TRBV5-1 and TRBJ1-2; 7 bases fit TRBD1. Germline assignment: CDR1 SGHRS and CDR2 YFSETQ. CDR3 length: 14 amino acids. Trimming removed 4 bases from V and 6 bases from J; junction bases left unmatched: 9. Written as DNA, the CDR3 is TGCGCCAGCAGCGCCTCACAGGGGCTTGATGGCTACACCTTC. It translates to CASSASQGLDGYTF.

For this clone: The same CDR3 also results from other DNA sequences found in this sample. J is TRBJ1-1 and V is TRBV9, with TRBD1 identical over 8 bases. Losses at the gene ends were 1 base for V and 3 bases for J; bases not matched to a gene: 2. Germline V lookup: CDR1 SGDLS, CDR2 YYNGEE. The CDR3 is 14 residues long. CDR3 sequence reads: CASSVQGADTEAFF. CDR3 DNA: TGTGCCAGCAGCGTACAGGGGGCTGACACTGAAGCTTTCTTT.